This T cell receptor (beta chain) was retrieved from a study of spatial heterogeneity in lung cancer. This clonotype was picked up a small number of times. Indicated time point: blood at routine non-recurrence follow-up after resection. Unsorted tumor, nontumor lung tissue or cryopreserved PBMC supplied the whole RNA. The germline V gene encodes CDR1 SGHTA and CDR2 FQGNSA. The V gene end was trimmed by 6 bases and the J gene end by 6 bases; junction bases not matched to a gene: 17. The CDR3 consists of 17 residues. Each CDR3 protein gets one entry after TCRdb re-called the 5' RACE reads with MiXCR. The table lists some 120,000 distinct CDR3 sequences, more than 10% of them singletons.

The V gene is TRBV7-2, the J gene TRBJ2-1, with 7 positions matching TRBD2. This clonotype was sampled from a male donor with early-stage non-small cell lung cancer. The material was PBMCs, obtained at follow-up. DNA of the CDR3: TGTGCCAGCAGGCAGCCGGCTTCAGCGGGGCGGAGCAATGAGCAGTTCTTC. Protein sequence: CASRQPASAGRSNEQFF.